A selection of T cell receptor beta chains follows, all from one sample in a study of OX40 agonist ivuxolimab in advanced cancers. Clones were read by immunoSEQ multiplex PCR, and TCRdb kept only the in-frame ones, dropping some. The sample has 25,000 to 35,000 clones, more than 75% seen once. Specimen: CD4+ or CD8+ T cells sorted from blood, collected in a trial of the OX40 agonist ivuxolimab. These TCRs come from an adult with an advanced solid tumor such as melanoma, head and neck, liver or kidney cancer. CDR3s leave out the opening cysteine and the closing phenylalanine or tryptophan. Fields, in order: V gene, J gene, CDR3 protein.

v_gene: TRBV4-1; j_gene: TRBJ2-3; CDR3aa: ASSQGPGTDTQY
v_gene: TRBV14; j_gene: TRBJ2-5; CDR3aa: ASSQPGVAGAGETQY
v_gene: TRBV28; j_gene: TRBJ1-1; CDR3aa: ASTTRGGAGDAF
v_gene: TRBV4-1; j_gene: TRBJ2-1; CDR3aa: ASSQDLGFGNEQF
v_gene: TRBV7-9; j_gene: TRBJ2-1; CDR3aa: ASSAPTSGPGEQF
v_gene: TRBV6-5; j_gene: TRBJ2-7; CDR3aa: ASSYGGQAYEQY
v_gene: TRBV11-2; j_gene: TRBJ2-2; CDR3aa: ASSLVGQGFTGELF
v_gene: TRBV29-1; j_gene: TRBJ2-5; CDR3aa: SVGSTGNIGWETQY
v_gene: TRBV30; j_gene: TRBJ2-7; CDR3aa: AWRGTERGKYEQY
v_gene: TRBV5-6; j_gene: TRBJ1-2; CDR3aa: ASSLGYGGYT
v_gene: TRBV19; j_gene: TRBJ2-1; CDR3aa: ASSFRDTYNEQF
v_gene: TRBV29-1; j_gene: TRBJ2-7; CDR3aa: SVEGGAGGYEQY
v_gene: TRBV5-3; j_gene: TRBJ2-7; CDR3aa: ARSGGYEQY
v_gene: TRBV4-1; j_gene: TRBJ2-7; CDR3aa: ASSQTGEQY
v_gene: TRBV4-2; j_gene: TRBJ2-7; CDR3aa: ASSRSTGTSPYEQY
v_gene: TRBV7-9; j_gene: TRBJ2-1; CDR3aa: ASSNWDTRSYNEQF
v_gene: TRBV25-1; j_gene: TRBJ1-4; CDR3aa: ASSWGGPNEKLF
v_gene: TRBV30; j_gene: TRBJ2-7; CDR3aa: AWSVGWGGPYEQY
v_gene: TRBV28; j_gene: TRBJ1-1; CDR3aa: ASRQRVDTEAF
v_gene: TRBV7-8; j_gene: TRBJ2-4; CDR3aa: ASSLGVAKNIQY
v_gene: TRBV9; j_gene: TRBJ1-4; CDR3aa: ASSDGRAEEKLF
v_gene: TRBV28; j_gene: TRBJ2-5; CDR3aa: ASTPAELAGSSQY
v_gene: TRBV5-4; j_gene: TRBJ2-5; CDR3aa: ASSLDFTAETQY
v_gene: TRBV28; j_gene: TRBJ2-5; CDR3aa: ASSFEGWETQY
v_gene: TRBV28; j_gene: TRBJ2-3; CDR3aa: ASSIAGLGNTQY
v_gene: TRBV4-2; j_gene: TRBJ2-1; CDR3aa: ASSQDLGTLDEQF
v_gene: TRBV4-2; j_gene: TRBJ1-4; CDR3aa: ASSQERSSNEKLF
v_gene: TRBV28; j_gene: TRBJ2-3; CDR3aa: ASSSRVQTSTDTQY
v_gene: TRBV6-5; j_gene: TRBJ2-7; CDR3aa: ASSYAGEPGEQY
v_gene: TRBV7-2; j_gene: TRBJ2-7; CDR3aa: ASSLALAGGSYEQY
v_gene: TRBV19; j_gene: TRBJ2-3; CDR3aa: ASSQRGWTGYDEADTQY
v_gene: TRBV5-6; j_gene: TRBJ2-7; CDR3aa: ASSLRLETYEQY
v_gene: TRBV19; j_gene: TRBJ1-1; CDR3aa: ASSIDSFQRGNTEAF
v_gene: TRBV9; j_gene: TRBJ2-2; CDR3aa: ASSVVGARSGRELF
v_gene: TRBV28; j_gene: TRBJ2-5; CDR3aa: ASSSSGSLWETQY
v_gene: TRBV7-3; j_gene: TRBJ2-3; CDR3aa: ASSLLLGSGKDTQY
v_gene: TRBV19; j_gene: TRBJ2-4; CDR3aa: ASSNDPGQKNIQY
v_gene: TRBV9; j_gene: TRBJ2-3; CDR3aa: ASSVALAGSTDTQY
v_gene: TRBV7-6; j_gene: TRBJ2-1; CDR3aa: ASSPEWETSYNEQF
v_gene: TRBV19; j_gene: TRBJ1-2; CDR3aa: ASRTGAVNGYT
v_gene: TRBV27; j_gene: TRBJ2-7; CDR3aa: ASSLSLAGFGEQY
v_gene: TRBV11-2; j_gene: TRBJ2-1; CDR3aa: ASSPDRGRHNEQF
v_gene: TRBV27; j_gene: TRBJ2-7; CDR3aa: ASSLAPTYEQY
v_gene: TRBV5-6; j_gene: TRBJ1-1; CDR3aa: ASSLGGNTEAF
v_gene: TRBV7-9; j_gene: TRBJ2-1; CDR3aa: ASSYPSANNEQF
v_gene: TRBV5-5; j_gene: TRBJ2-1; CDR3aa: ASSPDRIGSYNEQF
v_gene: TRBV28; j_gene: TRBJ2-7; CDR3aa: ASTDTGDEQY